The 10 T cell receptor beta chains reported below all come from one sample, sequenced in a study of blood T cell repertoires in COVID-19. The protocol was immunoSEQ multiplex PCR, while the TCRdb copy is restricted to in-frame clones and leaves out a portion. The sample comprises tens of thousands of clones, 65% to 90% of which are singletons, and approximately 40% rests with the top ten. Sequenced: peripheral blood. These receptors were taken from a man aged 80 or over with acute or convalescent COVID-19.

The genes are TRBV7-3 and TRBJ1-1; a weak D match, TRBD1 (5 bases). CDR3 length: 13 residues. Germline V gives CDR1 SGHTA, CDR2 FQGTGA. The ends were cut back, 6 bases at V and 3 bases at J, with 11 bases in the middle. The CDR3 here is CASRLTVDTEAFF. CDR3 in DNA: TGTGCCAGCAGACTGACAGTGGACACTGAAGCTTTCTTT.

The genes are TRBV4-3 and TRBJ2-2; 10 nucleotides align to TRBD2. Losses at the gene ends were 3 bases for V and 0 bases for J; bases not matched to a gene: 10. Germline assignment: CDR1 LGHNA and CDR2 YSLEER. The CDR3 has 19 amino acids. The CDR3 DNA reads as TGCGCCAGCAGCCAGGGGGCTAGCGGGGGCGCCACGAACACCGGGGAGCTGTTTTTT. Translating it yields CASSQGASGGATNTGELFF.

This clone occurred once. The chain employs TRBV10-3 and TRBJ1-4; 9 bases are shared with TRBD1. From germline, CDR1 is ENHRY and CDR2 SYGVKD. J gave up 8 bases and V 6 bases, and 7 bases lay outside the gene matches. The CDR3 sequence is 14 residues long. The CDR3 protein is CAISRTGDNEKLFF. The CDR3 DNA reads as TGTGCCATCAGCCGGACAGGGGACAACGAAAAACTGTTTTTT.

The V call is TRBV27, the J call TRBJ1-4; 7 positions agree with TRBD1. The CDR3 spans 17 residues. Germline CDR1 is MNHEY and CDR2 is SMNVEV (reference sequence). Trimming cost V 5 bases and J 0 bases; bases outside gene matches: 9. CDR3 sequence (DNA): TGTGCCAGCAGTCGGGACAGTCCGACTCCAACTAATGAAAAACTGTTTTTT. It translates to CASSRDSPTPTNEKLFF.

V and J are TRBV6-1 and TRBJ1-5; weak D call: TRBD1 (6 bases). Germline V gene lookup returns CDR1 MNHNS and CDR2 SASEGT. The CDR3 sequence is 19 residues long. Trimming removed 4 bases at V and 2 bases at J, with 24 bases between. The CDR3 is CASSGWGGNRYMGNQPQHF. The CDR3 DNA reads as TGTGCCAGCAGTGGGTGGGGGGGCAACCGCTATATGGGCAATCAGCCCCAGCATTTT.

V gene TRBV14 combines with J gene TRBJ1-2, with D possibly TRBD1 on 5 matching bases. The V gene lost 0 bases and the J gene lost 4 bases, with 18 bases spanning the gap. CDR3 length: 17 residues. Germline loops: CDR1 SGHDN, CDR2 FVKESK. The CDR3 here is CASSQDQGQGAFYGYTF. The CDR3 bases are TGTGCCAGCAGCCAAGATCAAGGGCAAGGGGCTTTCTATGGCTACACCTTC.

The chain has TRBV15 and TRBJ2-7; D perhaps matches TRBD2 (5 bases). Germline V gives CDR1 LNHNV, CDR2 YYDKDF (reference sequence). V was pared by 0 bases and J by 6 bases, with 12 bases between. CDR3 length: 14 amino acids. The CDR3 protein is CATSRDVVEGEQYF. CDR3 coding DNA: TGTGCCACCAGCAGAGATGTTGTCGAGGGCGAGCAGTACTTC.

This clone was seen a few times. The chain uses TRBV15 and TRBJ2-5; D remains unclear. Looked up from germline, CDR1 is LNHNV and CDR2 is YYDKDF (reference sequence). V lost 0 bases to trimming and J lost 1 base, with 9 bases between them. There are 15 residues in the CDR3. This CDR3 is CATSRDSPVQETQYF. The CDR3 nucleotides read TGTGCCACCAGCAGAGATAGCCCAGTCCAAGAGACCCAGTACTTC.

The rearrangement joins TRBV30 to TRBJ2-5; 9 bases are a match to TRBD1. The J segment lost 3 bases and the V segment lost 2 bases, leaving 7 bases of the junction unmatched. The germline CDR1 and CDR2 sequences are GTSNPN and SVGIG (reference sequence). The CDR3 is 15 amino acids. CDR3 region: CAWSTTGTGKETQYF. CDR3 in DNA: TGTGCCTGGAGTACAACCGGGACAGGGAAAGAGACCCAGTACTTC.

The chain combines TRBV28 with TRBJ1-2; 9 bases match TRBD1. CDR3 length equals 16 residues. CDR1 and CDR2 from the germline V gene are MDHEN and SYDVKM. V was pared by 6 bases and J by 7 bases, with 15 bases of the junction left unmatched. CDR3 bases: TGTGCCAGCAGGGCTGACTTACAGGGGGCGACGGGTGGCTACACCTTC. It encodes CASRADLQGATGGYTF.